This TCR beta chain was obtained from a study of beta chain features in type 1 diabetes. On the study more broadly: Patients did not differ from healthy donors in age, gender or cell yield. Study-wide results and limits: All four CD4+ subsets of Type 1 diabetes patients contained TCRB CDR3s that were moderately but significantly shorter.

CDR1 and CDR2 (germline): MDHEN, SYDVKM. The germline V and J ends were trimmed by 1 base and 5 bases, with 14 bases remaining between them. The CDR3 consists of 16 residues. Heparinised blood was drawn once per donor, averaging about 116 mL. Based on CD45RO/CCR7/CD25/CD127/CD95/CD27, CD4+ regulatory, stem cell-like memory, naive and central memory cells were sorted. Investigators reverse transcribed all isolated RNA, so they sequenced expressed TCRB transcripts. Assay: immunoSEQ multiplex PCR; the TCRdb copy retains only in-frame clones and omits some. The sample carries 970,000 or so clones, 15% to 20% recorded once. This clone showed up just a few times. Its cognate antigen is unknown.

Input material: naive CD4+ T cells from blood. V usage is TRBV28 and J usage is TRBJ2-2, with a possible D match to TRBD2 (6 bases). The sequence was collected from a woman under 30 in good health. CDR3 sequence (DNA): TGTGCCAGCAGTTTATCGGTGGCAGGGAGGACCGGGGAGCTGTTTTTT. It codes for CASSLSVAGRTGELFF. The complete variable domain, with remaining parts taken from reference TRBV28 and TRBJ2-2, reads DVKVTQSSRYLVKRTGEKVFLECVQDMDHENMFWYRQDPGLGLRLIYFSYDVKMKEKGDIPEGYSVSREKKERFSLILESASTNQTSMYLCASSLSVAGRTGELFFGEGSRLTVL.